Here is one TCR beta chain with its context. This clonotype appeared a few times. The antigen this receptor binds is unknown. No much larger clonotype is one base removed from it; base qualities were not supplied. The germline V gene (reference sequence) gives CDR1 as DFQATT and CDR2 as SNEGSKA. Clipping removes 0 bases from V and 8 bases from J, with 5 as the unmatched junction base count. The CDR3 numbers 15 residues from cysteine through phenylalanine. Only the CDR3 DNA stays, 45 bases, in frame from base 1. This record comes from a study of blood T cells in healthy people across ages (dated by TCRdb to the mid-2010s). About the full investigation: In model experiments, template switching captured roughly one uniquely barcoded TCR beta cDNA molecule for every two T cells. Age-related changes in TCR beta repertoire diversity were measured in the study by deep sequencing normalized with unique cDNA molecular identifiers. The donors were split into four age groups: young (average 16 years), middle-aged (around 40), aged (approximately 60) and long-lived (roughly 86). To avoid experimental bias, donors of different ages were spread randomly across the sequencing lanes. The study analyzed two additional independent replicas of 1 million unique cDNA reads from the same blood draw for two donors, one aged 18 to 30 and one aged 80 or older.

The donors were 40 or so Caucasian individuals from Russia, aged roughly 6 to 100 years, who were systemically healthy. Each donor gave 9.5 to 10 milliliters of peripheral blood, drawn into EDTA-treated Vacutainer tubes. Ficoll-Paque density-gradient centrifugation was used to isolate PBMCs, with at least 7 million per sample. Trizol reagent was used to extract total RNA from the PBMCs, yielding at least 6 micrograms per sample. For every donor, flow cytometry on a PBMC aliquot measured the percentage of naive CD45RAhigh/CD27high T cells. The library relied on 5' RACE. Instrument used: Illumina HiSeq 2500. The second PCR ran for about 6 to 12 cycles and used a J-beta primer mix along with a sample-barcoded 5' primer. Each TCR beta cDNA molecule received a unique molecular identifier from a template-switch 5' adaptor carrying 12 random nucleotides. Each sample yielded at least 3 million CDR3-containing paired-end reads. All of the RNA was converted into first-strand cDNA using the Mint cDNA synthesis kit, with a TRBC-specific oligonucleotide serving as the primer. Following uracil-DNA glycosylase treatment, all cDNA underwent a first 18-cycle PCR with the universal primers M1SS and BC2_uni_R. In the source study's methods: Normalization of each sample was performed by random selection of 1 million high-quality reads, each carrying a distinct molecular identifier. Instead of being binned into consensus sequences, reads that shared molecular identifiers were thrown out. MiTCR, set to a Q25 quality threshold and the strictest error-elimination algorithm, was used for CDR3 identification, clonotype clustering and error correction. A nonparametric unseen species model with Euler transformation was used to estimate lower-bound total TCR beta diversity. TCRdb cleaned the public reads at Q25 with fastp, built clones with MiXCR and kept in-frame beta chains. Here each entry gathers all rows of one CDR3 protein and keeps the most common genes and DNA. These V and J calls derive from TCRdb rather than the authors' analysis. The sample has under 950,000 distinct CDR3 sequences on record, about 24% of them singletons. The ten largest account for roughly 22% of the sample.

What the study reported, not specific to this receptor: There was a strong correlation between observed TCR beta diversity and the percentage of naive T cells measured by flow cytometry. Because profiling used bulk unsorted PBMCs, naive and antigen-experienced compartments could not be compared conclusively. Observed TCR beta diversity per million T cells fell roughly linearly with age, and a significant reduction was already apparent by age roughly 41. Estimates of total diversity from one million sequenced T cells were regarded as lower bounds and underestimates. Donor CMV infection status was unknown, potentially confounding age-related changes in expanded clonotypes. Compared with the aged group, more naive CD4+ T cells, fewer expanded clones and increased TCR diversity were shown by the long-lived group, suggesting age selection.

The V and J genes are TRBV20-1 and TRBJ2-1, and TRBD2 aligns with 12 junction nucleotides. The TCR comes from a man between 65 and 85 years old in good health. Sequenced input: blood. This receptor carries the CDR3 CSARDASGRVYEQFF. The DNA sequence is given as TGCAGTGCTAGAGATGCTAGCGGGAGGGTTTATGAGCAGTTCTTC.